This section outlines one T cell receptor (beta chain) sequence together with its context. As yet, its antigen is unknown. V lost 7 bases to trimming and J lost 0 bases, with 9 bases between them. CDR3 length: 13 amino acids. Germline lookup yields CDR1 MDHEN and CDR2 SYDVKM. The data derive from a study of T cell repertoires in cytomegalovirus infection. The wider study: TCR beta signatures that were public indicated CMV infection and matching HLA type.

Study observations and caveats: The ex vivo response was dominated by HLA-C-restricted CMV-specific TCR beta clonotypes. Accumulated public TCR beta family frequency recognized individuals carrying CMV together with the relevant HLA.

One entry per CDR3 protein results from TCRdb running MiXCR on the reads. The repertoire consists of some 700,000 distinct CDR3 sequences, with approximately 34% occurring once and the leading ten covering more than 2.5%. The chain joins TRBV28 to TRBJ1-1; no clear D. The sequencing input was PBMCs. The origin of this receptor is a human donor in good health (CMV status not recorded). Some clones in this sample may be carry-over from other donors' samples. CDR3 residues: CASNAGMNTEAFF. The CDR3 DNA is TGTGCCAGCAACGCGGGGATGAACACTGAAGCTTTCTTT.